Sequencing of this T cell receptor beta chain was carried out in a study of T cell changes during pregnancy in multiple sclerosis. Germline V lookup: CDR1 MNHNS, CDR2 SASEGT. V was clipped by 4 bases and J by 3 bases, with 13 bases between them. The CDR3 contains 15 residues. Generated by immunoSEQ multiplex PCR, the TCRdb table keeps only in-frame clones and is missing some. In the table there are some 77,000 clones, more than 85% of which are singletons. V gene TRBV6-1 combines with J gene TRBJ1-5; TRBD1 might be the D (5 bases). The source material was peripheral blood, sampled after pregnancy. The sequence derives from a female donor in good health, enrolled as a control in a pregnancy study. The CDR3 region is CASSGDKGNNQPQHF. As DNA, the CDR3 is TGTGCCAGCAGTGGCGACAAGGGGAACAATCAGCCCCAGCATTTT.